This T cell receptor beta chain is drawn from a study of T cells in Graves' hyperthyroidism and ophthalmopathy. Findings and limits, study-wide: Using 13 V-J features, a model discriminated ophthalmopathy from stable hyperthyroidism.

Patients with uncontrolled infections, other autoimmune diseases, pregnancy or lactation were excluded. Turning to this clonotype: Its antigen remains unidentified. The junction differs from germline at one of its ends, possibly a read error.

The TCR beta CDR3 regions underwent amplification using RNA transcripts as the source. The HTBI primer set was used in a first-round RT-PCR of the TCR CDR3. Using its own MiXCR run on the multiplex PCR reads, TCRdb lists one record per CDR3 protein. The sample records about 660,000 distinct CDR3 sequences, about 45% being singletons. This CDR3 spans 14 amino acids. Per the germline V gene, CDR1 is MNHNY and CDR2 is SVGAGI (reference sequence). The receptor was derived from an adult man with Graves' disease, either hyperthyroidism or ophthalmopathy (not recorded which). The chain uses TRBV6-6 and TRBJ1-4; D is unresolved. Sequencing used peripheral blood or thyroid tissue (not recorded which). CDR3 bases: TGCGCCAGCAGTTTTCTACCCCAGGCTGAAAAACTGTTTTTT. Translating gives CASSFLPQAEKLFF.